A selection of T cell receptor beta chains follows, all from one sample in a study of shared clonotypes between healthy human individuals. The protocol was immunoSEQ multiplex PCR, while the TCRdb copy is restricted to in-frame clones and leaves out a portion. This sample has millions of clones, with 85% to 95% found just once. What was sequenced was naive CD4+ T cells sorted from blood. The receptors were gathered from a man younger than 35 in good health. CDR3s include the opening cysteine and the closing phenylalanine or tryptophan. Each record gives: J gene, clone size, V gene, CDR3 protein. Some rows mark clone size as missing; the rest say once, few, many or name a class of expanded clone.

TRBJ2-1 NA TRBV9 CASSVAGLATPYNEQFF
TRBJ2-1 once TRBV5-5 CASSPGGLVGSYNEQFF
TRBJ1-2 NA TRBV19 CASSIVPRPHGYTF
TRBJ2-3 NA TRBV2 CASKGGGRPTDTQYF
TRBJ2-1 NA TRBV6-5 CASSLGLAGRNEQFF
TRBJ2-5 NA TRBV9 CASSVLATETQYF
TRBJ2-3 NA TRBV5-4 CASSAASGGSTDTQYF
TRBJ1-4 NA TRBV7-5 CARSLGFGGDNEKLFF
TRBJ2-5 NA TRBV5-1 CASSAGFQETQYF
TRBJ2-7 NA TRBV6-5 CASSSPGRLDEQYF
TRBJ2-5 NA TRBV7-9 CASSLGGVRETQYF
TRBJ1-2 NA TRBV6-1 CAAGGGHRFTF
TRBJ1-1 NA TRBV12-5 CASGYGTGWVEAFF
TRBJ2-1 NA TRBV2 CASSVVVDQQFF
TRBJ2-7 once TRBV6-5 CASSSGRNHEQYF
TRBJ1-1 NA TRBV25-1 CASSASRSNTEAFF
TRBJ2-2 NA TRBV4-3 CASSQDSGSNTGELFF
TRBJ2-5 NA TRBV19 CASTDSARAQYF
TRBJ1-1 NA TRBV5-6 CASSLQTAEAFF
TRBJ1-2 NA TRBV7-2 CASSQTGGNIYGYTF
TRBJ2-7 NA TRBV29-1 CSIRQGAREQYF
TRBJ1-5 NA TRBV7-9 CASSLGMGAIQPQHF
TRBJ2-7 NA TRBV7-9 CASSLDTLGLDEQYF
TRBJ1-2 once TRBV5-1 CASSLFSGGGDYGYTF
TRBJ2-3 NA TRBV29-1 CSVAGGSYTDTQYF